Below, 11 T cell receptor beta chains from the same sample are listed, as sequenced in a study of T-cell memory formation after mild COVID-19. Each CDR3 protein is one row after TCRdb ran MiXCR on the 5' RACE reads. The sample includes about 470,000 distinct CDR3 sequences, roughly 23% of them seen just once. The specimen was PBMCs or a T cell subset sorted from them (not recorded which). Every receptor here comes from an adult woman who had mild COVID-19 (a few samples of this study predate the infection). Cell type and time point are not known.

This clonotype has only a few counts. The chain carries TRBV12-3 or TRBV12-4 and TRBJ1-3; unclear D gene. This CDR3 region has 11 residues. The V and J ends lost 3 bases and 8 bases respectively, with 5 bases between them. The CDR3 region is CASSLGHTIYF. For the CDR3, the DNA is TGTGCCAGCAGTTTGGGTCACACCATATATTTT.

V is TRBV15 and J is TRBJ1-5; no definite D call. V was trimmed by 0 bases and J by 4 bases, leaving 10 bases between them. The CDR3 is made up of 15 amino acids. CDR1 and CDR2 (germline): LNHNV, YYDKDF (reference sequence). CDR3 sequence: CATSRDSVGNQPQHF. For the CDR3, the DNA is TGTGCCACCAGCAGAGATTCGGTGGGTAATCAGCCCCAGCATTTT. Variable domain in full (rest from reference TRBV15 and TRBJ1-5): DAMVIQNPRYQVTQFGKPVTLSCSQTLNHNVMYWYQQKSSQAPKLLFHYYDKDFNNEADTPDNFQSRRPNTSFCFLDIRSPGLGDTAMYLCATSRDSVGNQPQHFGDGTRLSIL.

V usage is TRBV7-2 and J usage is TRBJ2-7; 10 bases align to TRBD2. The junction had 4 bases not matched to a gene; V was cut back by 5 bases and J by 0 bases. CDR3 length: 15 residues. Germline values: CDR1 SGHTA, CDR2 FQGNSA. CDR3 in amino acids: CASSPSGGVSYEQYF. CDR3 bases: TGTGCCAGCAGCCCGAGCGGGGGGGTCTCCTACGAGCAGTACTTC.

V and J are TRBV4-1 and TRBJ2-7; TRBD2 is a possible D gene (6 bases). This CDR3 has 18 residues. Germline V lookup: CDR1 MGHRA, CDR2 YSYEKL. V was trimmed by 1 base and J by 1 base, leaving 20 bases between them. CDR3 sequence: CASSQGAMPLLASYEQYF. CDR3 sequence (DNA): TGCGCCAGCAGCCAAGGGGCCATGCCCTTACTAGCTTCCTACGAGCAGTACTTC.

CDR3 in DNA: TGTGCCAGCGCATGGGACTCACTAAGTCCGTTCTTC. This encodes CASAWDSLSPFF. This chain uses TRBV11-2 with TRBJ2-1, with a weak D call TRBD2 (6 bases). V dropped 8 bases and J dropped 15 bases, with 20 bases sitting between them. The CDR3 has 12 residues. Looked up from germline, CDR1 is SGHAT and CDR2 is FQNNGV.

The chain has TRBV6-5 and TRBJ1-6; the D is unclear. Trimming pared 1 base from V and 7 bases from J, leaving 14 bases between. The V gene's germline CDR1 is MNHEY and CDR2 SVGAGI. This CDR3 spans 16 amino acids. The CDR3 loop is CASSYYSLPINSPLHF. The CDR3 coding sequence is TGTGCCAGCAGTTACTATAGCCTCCCTATAAATTCACCCCTCCACTTT.

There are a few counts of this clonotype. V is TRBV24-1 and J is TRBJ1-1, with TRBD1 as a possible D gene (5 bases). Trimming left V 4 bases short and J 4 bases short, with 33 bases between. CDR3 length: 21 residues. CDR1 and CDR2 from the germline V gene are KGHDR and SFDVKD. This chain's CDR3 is CATSDPPHLRASFRRGTEAFF. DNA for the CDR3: TGTGCCACCAGTGACCCCCCTCATCTCAGGGCGTCATTCCGGCGAGGCACTGAAGCTTTCTTT.

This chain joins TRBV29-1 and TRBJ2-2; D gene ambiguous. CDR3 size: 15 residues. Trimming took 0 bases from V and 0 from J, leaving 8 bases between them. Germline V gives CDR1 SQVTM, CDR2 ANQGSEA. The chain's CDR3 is CSVEDGFSNTGELFF. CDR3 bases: TGCAGCGTTGAAGATGGGTTTTCGAACACCGGGGAGCTGTTTTTT.

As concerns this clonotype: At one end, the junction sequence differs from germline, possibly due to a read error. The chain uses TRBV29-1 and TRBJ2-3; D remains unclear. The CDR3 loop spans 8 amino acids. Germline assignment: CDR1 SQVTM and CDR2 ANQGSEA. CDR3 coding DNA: TGTAGGGCAGATACGCAGTATTTT. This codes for CRADTQYF.

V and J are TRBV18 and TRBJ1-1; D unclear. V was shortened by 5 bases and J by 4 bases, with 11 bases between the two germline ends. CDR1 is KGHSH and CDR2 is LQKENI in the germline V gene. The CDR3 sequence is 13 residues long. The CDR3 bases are TGTGCCAGCTCAGCCCAGGAGGCCACTGAAGCTTTCTTT. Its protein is CASSAQEATEAFF.

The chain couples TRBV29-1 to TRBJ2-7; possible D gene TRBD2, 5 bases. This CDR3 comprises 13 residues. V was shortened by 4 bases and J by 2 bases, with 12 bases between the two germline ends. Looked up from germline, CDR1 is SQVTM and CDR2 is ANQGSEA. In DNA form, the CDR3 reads TGCAGCGTTGGTCCGCGAGGGCCCTACGAGCAGTACTTC. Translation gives CSVGPRGPYEQYF.